These 20 T cell receptor beta chains came from one sample sequenced in a study of T cells in Graves' hyperthyroidism and ophthalmopathy. The source material, RNA transcripts, was used to amplify TCR beta CDR3 regions. The HTBI set primed first-round TCR CDR3 RT-PCR. TCRdb re-analysed the multiplex PCR reads in MiXCR, keeping a single row per CDR3 protein. The sample carries 300,000 to 400,000 distinct CDR3 sequences, more than 11% recorded once. Sequenced: blood. These receptors all stem from a woman aged 55 to 70 with Graves' hyperthyroidism.

This clonotype was observed at least ten times. This chain uses TRBV6-6 with TRBJ1-2; possible D gene TRBD1, 5 bases. Germline V gene sequence: CDR1 MNHNY, CDR2 SVGAGI (reference sequence). Trimming pared 2 bases from V and 6 bases from J, leaving 16 bases between. The CDR3 is made up of 15 amino acids. The CDR3 DNA reads as TGTGCCAGCAGTTACGACACCTCAGGGACGGATGGCTACACCTTC. This sequence encodes CASSYDTSGTDGYTF.

This clonotype was recorded many times. V is TRBV11-2 and J is TRBJ2-1, with TRBD1 matching over 9 bases. Germline assignment: CDR1 SGHAT and CDR2 FQNNGV. The junction had 7 bases not matched to a gene; V was cut back by 6 bases and J by 7 bases. The CDR3 is 14 amino acids. The CDR3 is CASRTGQGENEQFF. The CDR3 region has the DNA TGTGCCAGCAGAACGGGACAGGGTGAGAATGAGCAGTTCTTC.

Of note for this clonotype: A much larger clone lies a single base off, so this may be a read error. The chain recombines TRBV11-2 with TRBJ1-2; 7 bases agree with TRBD1. The CDR3 contains 15 residues. Per the germline V gene, CDR1 is SGHAT and CDR2 is FQNNGV. J gave up 4 bases and V 7 bases, and 12 bases lay outside the gene matches. The CDR3 DNA is TGTGCCAGCAACACCAACCACGGGACAGCCTATGGCTACACCTTC. Its protein is CASNTNHGTAYGYTF.

This clonotype was seen at least ten times. The chain has TRBV5-1 and TRBJ2-3; 8 bases are shared with TRBD2. Germline values: CDR1 SGHRS, CDR2 YFSETQ. V lost 0 bases, J lost 4 bases, and 7 bases stayed unmatched. The CDR3 has 16 amino acids. The CDR3 is CASSLAAGGRADTQYF. CDR3 in DNA: TGCGCCAGCAGCTTGGCGGCGGGAGGTAGGGCAGATACGCAGTATTTT.

This clonotype was found a few times. The chain carries TRBV25-1 and TRBJ1-2; D unresolved. Looked up from germline, CDR1 is MGHDK and CDR2 is SYGVNS. Trimming pared 3 bases from V and 8 bases from J, leaving 19 bases between. This CDR3 spans 15 amino acids. CDR3 sequence: CASSDGVSLGGGYTF. The CDR3 DNA is TGTGCCAGCAGTGATGGGGTTTCCTTGGGTGGAGGCTACACCTTC.

This clonotype was counted many times. This sequence joins TRBV28 and TRBJ2-6; perhaps TRBD1 as D (6 bases). Trimming removed 6 bases from V and 2 bases from J, with 11 bases in between. The CDR3 runs to 15 residues. CDR1 is MDHEN, CDR2 SYDVKM, per germline. The CDR3 loop reads CASSFPGAGANVLTF. The CDR3 bases are TGTGCCAGCAGCTTCCCAGGGGCTGGGGCCAACGTCCTGACTTTC. Filled out from reference TRBV28 and TRBJ2-6, the complete variable domain reads DVKVTQSSRYLVKRTGEKVFLECVQDMDHENMFWYRQDPGLGLRLIYFSYDVKMKEKGDIPEGYSVSREKKERFSLILESASTNQTSMYLCASSFPGAGANVLTFGAGSRLTVL.

This clonotype was observed many times. The rearrangement uses TRBV28 and TRBJ1-5, with TRBD1 matching over 8 bases. This CDR3 comprises 14 residues. Trimming took 7 bases from V and 5 from J; bases not matched to a gene: 7. Germline V gene sequence: CDR1 MDHEN, CDR2 SYDVKM. The CDR3 DNA is TGTGCCAGCACCTACGGACAGGGCCATCAGCCCCAGCATTTT. Protein sequence: CASTYGQGHQPQHF.

This clonotype was seen at least ten times. The CDR3 sequence: CASSLLGVGTEAFF. CDR3 coding DNA: TGCGCCAGCAGCTTGTTGGGGGTCGGAACTGAAGCTTTCTTT. The chain combines TRBV5-1 with TRBJ1-1, with a weak D call TRBD1 (5 bases). The V end was cut by 1 base, the J end by 5 bases, with 12 bases between. Germline V gene sequence: CDR1 SGHRS, CDR2 YFSETQ. This CDR3 spans 14 amino acids.

This clonotype was counted ten times or more. The V and J genes are TRBV7-8 and TRBJ1-1, with D tentatively TRBD1 (6 bases). V gave up 4 bases and J gave up 1 base, with 10 bases separating them. Looked up from germline, CDR1 is SGHVS and CDR2 is FQNEAQ. The length of the CDR3 is 14 residues. The CDR3 spells CASSSGHSNTEAFF. In nucleotides, the CDR3 is TGTGCCAGCAGCTCGGGACATTCGAACACTGAAGCTTTCTTT.

This chain links TRBV5-4 with TRBJ2-1, with 15 bases fitting TRBD2. Germline V gene data show CDR1 as SGHNT and CDR2 as YYREEE (reference sequence). The V segment lost 3 bases and the J segment 5 bases; nucleotides outside the gene matches: 3. The CDR3 totals 16 residues. The CDR3 DNA follows: TGTGCCAGCAGCTCCCGGACTAGCGGGGGGGACAATGAGCAGTTCTTC. Its translation: CASSSRTSGGDNEQFF. The complete variable domain, with remaining parts taken from reference TRBV5-4 and TRBJ2-1, reads ETGVTQSPTHLIKTRGQQVTLRCSSQSGHNTVSWYQQALGQGPQFIFQYYREEENGRGNFPPRFSGLQFPNYSSELNVNALELDDSALYLCASSSRTSGGDNEQFFGPGTRLTVL.

This clonotype was counted ten times or more. The chain combines TRBV6-2 or TRBV6-3 with TRBJ2-5, with TRBD2 identical over 7 bases. The CDR3 runs to 13 residues. Germline CDR1 and CDR2: MNHEY and SVGEGT. V shed 6 bases, J shed 5 bases, and the junction held 6 bases outside the gene matches. The CDR3, as DNA: TGTGCCAGCAGAGCTACTAGCGAGGAGACCCAGTACTTC. This encodes CASRATSEETQYF.

This clonotype was recorded many times. The J gene is TRBJ2-7, the V gene TRBV11-2; no firm D call. Germline loops: CDR1 SGHAT, CDR2 FQNNGV. V gave up 5 bases and J gave up 0 bases, with 17 bases separating them. The CDR3 has 16 residues. CDR3 region: CASSLSTLTYSYEQYF. The CDR3 region has the DNA TGTGCCAGCAGCCTGTCCACCCTCACCTACTCCTACGAGCAGTACTTC.

This clonotype was found many times. The chain is built from TRBV29-1 and TRBJ1-2; a weak D match, TRBD1 (5 bases). V gave up 3 bases and J gave up 8 bases, with 10 bases separating them. This CDR3 is built from 11 residues. Germline V gives CDR1 SQVTM, CDR2 ANQGSEA. The CDR3 here is CSVDREHGYTF. CDR3 coding DNA: TGCAGCGTTGACAGGGAACACGGCTACACCTTC.

There are a few counts of this clonotype. A much larger clonotype is one base distant, so this may be a read error. The rearrangement links TRBV2 to TRBJ1-4; D is undetermined. The CDR3 sequence is 15 residues long. Germline V gene lookup returns CDR1 SNHLY and CDR2 FYNNEI. Trimming removed 4 bases from V and 3 bases from J, with 12 bases in between. In nucleotides, the CDR3 is TGTGCCAGCAGTGCGGTTACCGAGTCTAATGAAAAACTGTTTTTT. It is translated as CASSAVTESNEKLFF.

This clonotype occurred many times. The rearrangement joins TRBV10-3 to TRBJ2-1; TRBD2 agrees at 12 bases. The J segment lost 7 bases and the V segment lost 4 bases, leaving 11 bases of the junction unmatched. The CDR3 runs to 17 residues. Germline assignment: CDR1 ENHRY and CDR2 SYGVKD. The DNA of the CDR3 is TGTGCCATCAGTGGACCTGGACTAGCGGGAAGGAGGAATGAGCAGTTCTTC. Translation: CAISGPGLAGRRNEQFF.

Of note for this clonotype: A much bigger clone sits one base away, suggesting this may be a read error. The chain couples TRBV10-3 to TRBJ2-7, with D perhaps TRBD1 (6 bases). The CDR3 sequence is 15 residues long. Germline V gene data show CDR1 as ENHRY and CDR2 as SYGVKD. V was clipped by 4 bases and J by 2 bases, with 15 bases between them. CDR3 nucleotides: TGTGCCATCAGTGGGTGGCAGGGGAAGGCCTACGAGCAGTACTTC. Residues: CAISGWQGKAYEQYF.

A few counts support this clonotype. The chain links TRBV4-2 to TRBJ2-5, with D maybe TRBD1 (6 bases). This CDR3 comprises 14 residues. Germline CDR1 LGHNA, CDR2 YNFKEQ. V was clipped by 1 base and J by 3 bases, with 9 bases between them. In DNA, the CDR3 is TGTGCCAGCAGCCAAGGGGGGCGGAAAGAGACCCAGTACTTC. Its protein is CASSQGGRKETQYF.

This clonotype was found many times. The chain combines TRBV2 with TRBJ1-3, with D unclear. Germline CDR1 is SNHLY and CDR2 is FYNNEI. The CDR3 sequence is 14 residues long. With 7 bases removed from V and 11 bases from J, the gap between germline ends came to 21 bases. CDR3 sequence reads: CASTREVVDEAIYF. Here the CDR3 DNA reads TGTGCCAGCACTAGGGAAGTTGTTGACGAGGCCATATATTTT.

This clonotype was seen more than once but under ten times. The chain joins TRBV30 to TRBJ1-1; D not resolved. This CDR3 spans 12 amino acids. Germline CDR1 and CDR2: GTSNPN and SVGIG (reference sequence). Trimming shortened V by 1 base and J by 7 bases, and 10 bases separated the two germline ends. CDR3 bases: TGTGCCTGGAGTGGGGAGGAAGGTGAAGCTTTCTTT. Translating gives CAWSGEEGEAFF.

This chain uses TRBV3-1 with TRBJ1-3, with unresolved D. Germline V gene data show CDR1 as LGHDT and CDR2 as YNNKEL (reference sequence). Between the trimmed V and J ends, which lost 3 bases and 4 bases, there was a span of 10 bases. The CDR3 loop spans 14 amino acids. The CDR3 sequence: CASSHRMAGNTIYF. CDR3 nucleotide sequence: TGTGCCAGCAGCCACCGGATGGCCGGAAACACCATATATTTT.